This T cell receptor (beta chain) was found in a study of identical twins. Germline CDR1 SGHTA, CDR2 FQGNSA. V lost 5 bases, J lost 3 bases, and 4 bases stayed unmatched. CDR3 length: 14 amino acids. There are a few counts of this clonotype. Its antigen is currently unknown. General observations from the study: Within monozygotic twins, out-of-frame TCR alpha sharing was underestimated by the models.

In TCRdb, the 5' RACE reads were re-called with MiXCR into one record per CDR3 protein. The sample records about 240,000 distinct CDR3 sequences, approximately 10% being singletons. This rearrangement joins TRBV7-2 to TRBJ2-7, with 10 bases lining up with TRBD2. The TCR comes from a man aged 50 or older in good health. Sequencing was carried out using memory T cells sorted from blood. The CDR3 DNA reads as TGTGCCAGCAGCCGAAGCGGGGGGGTCTACGAGCAGTACTTC. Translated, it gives CASSRSGGVYEQYF.